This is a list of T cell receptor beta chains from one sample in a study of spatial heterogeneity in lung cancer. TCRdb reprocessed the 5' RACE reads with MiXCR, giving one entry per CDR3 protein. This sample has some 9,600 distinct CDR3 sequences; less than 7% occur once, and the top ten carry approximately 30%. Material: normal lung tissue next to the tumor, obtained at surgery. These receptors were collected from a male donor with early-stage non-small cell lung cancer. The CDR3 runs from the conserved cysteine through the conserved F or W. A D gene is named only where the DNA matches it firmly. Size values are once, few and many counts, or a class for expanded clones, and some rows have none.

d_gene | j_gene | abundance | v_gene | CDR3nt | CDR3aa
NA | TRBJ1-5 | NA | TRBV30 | TGTGCCTGGAGTGACCCAAGGACGTATCAGCCCCAGCATTTT | CAWSDPRTYQPQHF
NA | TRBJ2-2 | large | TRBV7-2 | TGTGCCAGCAGGAGTGAACCCCCTCGGGAGCTGTTTTTT | CASRSEPPRELFF
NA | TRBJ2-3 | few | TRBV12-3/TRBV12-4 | TGTGCCAGCAGTCCCCCATTGACAGCTAGCACAGATACGCAGTATTTT | CASSPPLTASTDTQYF
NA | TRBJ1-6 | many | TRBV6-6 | TGTGCCAGCAGTTACGGAGAAGATTCACCCCTCCACTTT | CASSYGEDSPLHF
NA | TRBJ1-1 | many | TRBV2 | TGTGCCAGCAGTTTCCAGGGCACTGAAGCTTTCTTT | CASSFQGTEAFF
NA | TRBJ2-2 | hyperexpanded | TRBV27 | TGTGCCAGCAGTTTAATATCGGGGGAGCTGTTTTTT | CASSLISGELFF
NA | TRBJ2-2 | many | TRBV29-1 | TGCAGCGCTGGGCCCCCAGGCGGGACGAACACCGGGGAGCTGTTTTTT | CSAGPPGGTNTGELFF
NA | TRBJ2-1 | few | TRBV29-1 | TGCAGCGTTTATGTCAATGAGCAGTTCTTC | CSVYVNEQFF
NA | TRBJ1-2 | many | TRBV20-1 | TGCAGTGCTCGGGACAATATAAGGGAATGGGCTTATGGCTACACCTTC | CSARDNIREWAYGYTF
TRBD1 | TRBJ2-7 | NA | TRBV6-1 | TGTGCCAGCAGAAGGGACAGGGGGGCCTACGAGCAGTACTTC | CASRRDRGAYEQYF
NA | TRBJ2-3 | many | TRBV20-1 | TGCAGTGCTGCTGAGGGGAGATTCGGTAGCACAGATACGCAGTATTTT | CSAAEGRFGSTDTQYF
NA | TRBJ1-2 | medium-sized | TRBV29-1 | TGCAGCGTTTGGGACCCCTATGGCTACACCTTC | CSVWDPYGYTF
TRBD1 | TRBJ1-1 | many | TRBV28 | TGTGCCAGCAGTGAACCAGGGGGAAAGGACACTGAAGCTTTCTTT | CASSEPGGKDTEAFF
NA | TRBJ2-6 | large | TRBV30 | TGTGCCTGGAGACCCACAGCCTCTGGGGCCAACGTCCTGACTTTC | CAWRPTASGANVLTF